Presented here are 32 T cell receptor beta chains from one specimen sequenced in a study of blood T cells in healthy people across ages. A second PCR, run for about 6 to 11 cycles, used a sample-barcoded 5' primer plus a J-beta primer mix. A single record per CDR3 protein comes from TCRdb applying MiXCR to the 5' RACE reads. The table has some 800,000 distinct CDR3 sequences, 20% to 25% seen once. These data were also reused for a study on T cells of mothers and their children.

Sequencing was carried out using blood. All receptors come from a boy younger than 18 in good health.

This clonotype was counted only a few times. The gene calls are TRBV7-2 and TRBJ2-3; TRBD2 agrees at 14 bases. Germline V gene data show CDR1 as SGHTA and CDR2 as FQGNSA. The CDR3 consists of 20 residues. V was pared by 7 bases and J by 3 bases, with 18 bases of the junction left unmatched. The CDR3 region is CASTLLGLAGVGISTDTQYF. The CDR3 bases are TGTGCCAGCACCCTACTGGGACTAGCGGGGGTGGGAATTTCGACAGATACGCAGTATTTT.

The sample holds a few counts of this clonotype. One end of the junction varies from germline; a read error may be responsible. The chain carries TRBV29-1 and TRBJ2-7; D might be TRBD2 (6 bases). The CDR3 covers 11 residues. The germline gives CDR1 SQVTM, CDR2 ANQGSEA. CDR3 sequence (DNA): TGCAGCGTTGAAGAGGGCGCGGGGACGCACTTC. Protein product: CSVEEGAGTHF.

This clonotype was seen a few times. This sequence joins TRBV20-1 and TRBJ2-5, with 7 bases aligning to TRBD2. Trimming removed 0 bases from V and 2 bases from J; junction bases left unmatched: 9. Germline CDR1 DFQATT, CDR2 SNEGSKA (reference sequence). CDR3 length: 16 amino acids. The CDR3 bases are TGCAGTGCTAGAGATAATCCGGGGACTACGCAAGAGACCCAGTACTTC. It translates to CSARDNPGTTQETQYF.

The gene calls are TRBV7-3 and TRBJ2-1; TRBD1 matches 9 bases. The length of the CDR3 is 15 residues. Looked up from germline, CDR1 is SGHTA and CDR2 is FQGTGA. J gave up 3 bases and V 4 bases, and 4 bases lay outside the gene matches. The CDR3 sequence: CASSWGTGHYNEQFF. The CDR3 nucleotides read TGTGCCAGCAGCTGGGGGACAGGGCACTACAATGAGCAGTTCTTC.

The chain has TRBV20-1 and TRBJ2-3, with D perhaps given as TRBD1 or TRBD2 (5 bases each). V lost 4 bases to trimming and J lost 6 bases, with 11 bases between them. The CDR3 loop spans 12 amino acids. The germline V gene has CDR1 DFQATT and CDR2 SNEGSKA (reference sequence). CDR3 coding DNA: TGCAGTGCTACCCCTTGGGGGGATACGCAGTATTTT. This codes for CSATPWGDTQYF.

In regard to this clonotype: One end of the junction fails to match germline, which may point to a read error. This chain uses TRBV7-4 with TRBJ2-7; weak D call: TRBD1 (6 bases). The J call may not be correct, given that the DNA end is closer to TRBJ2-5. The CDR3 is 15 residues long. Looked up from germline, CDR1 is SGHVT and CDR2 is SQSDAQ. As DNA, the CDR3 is TGTGCCTGCAGCCCGGAGACAGGAGACCAAGAGACCCAGTACTTC. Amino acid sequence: CACSPETGDQETQYF.

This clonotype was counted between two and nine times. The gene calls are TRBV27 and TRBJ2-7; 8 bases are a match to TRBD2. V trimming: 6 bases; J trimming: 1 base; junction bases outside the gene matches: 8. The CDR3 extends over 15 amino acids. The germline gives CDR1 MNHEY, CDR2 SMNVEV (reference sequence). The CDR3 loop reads CASSPRSGRSYEQYF. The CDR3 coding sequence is TGTGCCAGCAGCCCCAGGAGCGGGAGATCCTACGAGCAGTACTTC.

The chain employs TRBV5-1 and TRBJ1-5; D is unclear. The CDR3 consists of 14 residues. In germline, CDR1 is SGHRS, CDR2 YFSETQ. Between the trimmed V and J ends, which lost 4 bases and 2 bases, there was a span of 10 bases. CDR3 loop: CASSPGAGNQPQHF. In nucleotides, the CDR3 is TGCGCCAGCAGCCCTGGAGCGGGCAATCAGCCCCAGCATTTT.

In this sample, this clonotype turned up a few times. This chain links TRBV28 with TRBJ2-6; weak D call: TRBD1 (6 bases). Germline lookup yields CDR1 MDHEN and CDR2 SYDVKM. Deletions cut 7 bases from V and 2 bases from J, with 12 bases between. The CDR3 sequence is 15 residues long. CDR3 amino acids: CASKGEGTGANVLTF. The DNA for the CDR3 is TGTGCCAGCAAGGGGGAAGGGACTGGGGCCAACGTCCTGACTTTC.

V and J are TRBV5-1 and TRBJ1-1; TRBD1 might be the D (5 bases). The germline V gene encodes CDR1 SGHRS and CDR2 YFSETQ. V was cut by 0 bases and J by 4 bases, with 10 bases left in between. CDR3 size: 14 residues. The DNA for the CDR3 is TGCGCCAGCAGCTTGGAGGGGTGGGGCACTGAAGCTTTCTTT. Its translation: CASSLEGWGTEAFF.

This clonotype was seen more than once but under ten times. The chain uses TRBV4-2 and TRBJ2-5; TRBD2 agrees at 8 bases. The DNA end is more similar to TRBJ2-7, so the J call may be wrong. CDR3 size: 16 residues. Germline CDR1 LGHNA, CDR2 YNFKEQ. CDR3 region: CASSQDPQAGAYEQYF. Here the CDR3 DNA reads TGTGCCAGCAGCCAAGATCCTCAAGCGGGAGCCTACGAGCAGTACTTC.

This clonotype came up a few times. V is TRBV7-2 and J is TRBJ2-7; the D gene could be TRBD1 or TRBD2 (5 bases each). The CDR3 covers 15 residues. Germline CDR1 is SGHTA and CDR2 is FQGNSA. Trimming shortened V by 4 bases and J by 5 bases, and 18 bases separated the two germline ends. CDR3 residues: CASSSGTGGIDEQYF. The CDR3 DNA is TGTGCCAGCAGCTCGGGGACGGGTGGTATCGACGAGCAGTACTTC.

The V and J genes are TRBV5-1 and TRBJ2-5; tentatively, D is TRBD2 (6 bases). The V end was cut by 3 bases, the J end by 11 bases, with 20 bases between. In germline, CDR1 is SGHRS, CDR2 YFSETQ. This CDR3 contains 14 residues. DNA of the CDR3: TGCGCCAGCAGCTGGGAGGACCTAGGAAGCCAGCAGTACTTC. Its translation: CASSWEDLGSQQYF.

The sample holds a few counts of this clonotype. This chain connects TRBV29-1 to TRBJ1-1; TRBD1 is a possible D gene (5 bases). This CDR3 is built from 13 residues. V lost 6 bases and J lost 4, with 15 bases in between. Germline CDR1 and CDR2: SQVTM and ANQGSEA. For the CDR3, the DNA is TGCAGCGTACTGACGGGGGGGAGCACTGAAGCTTTCTTT. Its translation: CSVLTGGSTEAFF.

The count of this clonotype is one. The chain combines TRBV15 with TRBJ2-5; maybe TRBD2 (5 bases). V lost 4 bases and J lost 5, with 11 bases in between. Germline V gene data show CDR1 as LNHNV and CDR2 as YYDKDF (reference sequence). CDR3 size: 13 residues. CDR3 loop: CATSTGSAETQYF. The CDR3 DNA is TGTGCCACCAGCACGGGTAGCGCGGAGACCCAGTACTTC.

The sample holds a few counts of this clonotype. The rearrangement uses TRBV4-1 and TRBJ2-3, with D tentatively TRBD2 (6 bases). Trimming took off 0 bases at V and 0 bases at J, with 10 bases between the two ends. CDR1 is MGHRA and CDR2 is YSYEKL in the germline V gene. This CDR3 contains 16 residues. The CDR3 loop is CASSQDTGVSTDTQYF. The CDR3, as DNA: TGCGCCAGCAGCCAAGATACGGGAGTGAGCACAGATACGCAGTATTTT.

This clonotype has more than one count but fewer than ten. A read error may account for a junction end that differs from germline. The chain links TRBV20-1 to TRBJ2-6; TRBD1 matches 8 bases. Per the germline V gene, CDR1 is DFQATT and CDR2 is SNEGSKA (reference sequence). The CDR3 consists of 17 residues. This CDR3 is CSVPDRAFSSGADVLTF. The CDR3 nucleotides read TGCAGTGTCCCGGACAGGGCATTTAGCTCTGGGGCCGACGTCCTGACTTTC.

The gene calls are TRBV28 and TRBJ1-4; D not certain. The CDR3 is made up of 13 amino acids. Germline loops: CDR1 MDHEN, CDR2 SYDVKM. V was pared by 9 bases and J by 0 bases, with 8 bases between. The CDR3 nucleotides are TGTGCCAGTACGGAAGCAACTAATGAAAAACTGTTTTTT. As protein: CASTEATNEKLFF.

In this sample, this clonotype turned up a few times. The CDR3 region has the DNA TGTGCCAGCAGCTTGGGCCGGGACCCCCAGCATTTT. Translated: CASSLGRDPQHF. The rearrangement links TRBV5-6 to TRBJ1-5; tentatively, D is TRBD1 (5 bases). The CDR3 is 12 amino acids. Germline CDR1 and CDR2: SGHDT and YYEEEE. The V and J ends lost 0 bases and 10 bases respectively, with 8 bases between them.

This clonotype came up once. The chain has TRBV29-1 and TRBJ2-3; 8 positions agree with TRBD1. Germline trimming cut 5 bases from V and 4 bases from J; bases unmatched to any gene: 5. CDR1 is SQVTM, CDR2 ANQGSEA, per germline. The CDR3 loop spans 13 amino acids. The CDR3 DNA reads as TGCAGCGTTACACAGGGGGTACCAGATACGCAGTATTTT. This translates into CSVTQGVPDTQYF.

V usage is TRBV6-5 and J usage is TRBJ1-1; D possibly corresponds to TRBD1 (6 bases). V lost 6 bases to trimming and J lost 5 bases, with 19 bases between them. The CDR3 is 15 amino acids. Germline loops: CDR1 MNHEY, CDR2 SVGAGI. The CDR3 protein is CASRRNREQATEAFF. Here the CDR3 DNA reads TGTGCCAGCAGACGAAACAGGGAGCAGGCGACTGAAGCTTTCTTT.

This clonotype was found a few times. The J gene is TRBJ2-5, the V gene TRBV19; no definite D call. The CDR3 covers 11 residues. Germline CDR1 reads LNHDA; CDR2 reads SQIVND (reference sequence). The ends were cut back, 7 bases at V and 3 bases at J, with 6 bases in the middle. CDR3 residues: CASKKEETQYF. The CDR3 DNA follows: TGTGCCAGTAAAAAGGAAGAGACCCAGTACTTC.

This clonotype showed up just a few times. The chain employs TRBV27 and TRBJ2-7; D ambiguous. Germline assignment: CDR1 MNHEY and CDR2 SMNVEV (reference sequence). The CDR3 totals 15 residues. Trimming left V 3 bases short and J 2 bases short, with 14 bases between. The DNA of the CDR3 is TGTGCCAGCAGTTTTTCGTGGCAGCTAACCTACGAGCAGTACTTC. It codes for CASSFSWQLTYEQYF.

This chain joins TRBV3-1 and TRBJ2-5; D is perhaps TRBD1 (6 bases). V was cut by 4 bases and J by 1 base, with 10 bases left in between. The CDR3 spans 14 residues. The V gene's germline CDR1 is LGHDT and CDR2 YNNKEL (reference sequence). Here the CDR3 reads CASSRTDFQETQYF. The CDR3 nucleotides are TGTGCCAGCAGCCGGACAGACTTCCAAGAGACCCAGTACTTC.

DNA for the CDR3: TGTGCCTGGAGTGTCTCACGCAGAGATTCACCCCTCCACTTT. This sequence encodes CAWSVSRRDSPLHF. The chain recombines TRBV30 with TRBJ1-6; D gene uncertain. CDR1 is GTSNPN and CDR2 is SVGIG in the germline V gene (reference sequence). The CDR3 totals 14 residues. V was trimmed by 0 bases and J by 8 bases, leaving 11 bases between them.

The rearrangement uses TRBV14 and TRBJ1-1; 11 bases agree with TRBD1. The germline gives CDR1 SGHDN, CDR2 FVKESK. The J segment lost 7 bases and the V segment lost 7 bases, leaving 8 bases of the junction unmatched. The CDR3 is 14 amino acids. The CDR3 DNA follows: TGTGCCAGCACCTTGGACAGGGGGCTCGGTGAAGCTTTCTTT. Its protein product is CASTLDRGLGEAFF.

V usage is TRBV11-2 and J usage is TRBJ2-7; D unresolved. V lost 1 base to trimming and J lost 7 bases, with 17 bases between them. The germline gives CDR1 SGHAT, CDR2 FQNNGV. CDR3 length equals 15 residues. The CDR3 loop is CASSLAGMTLGEQYF. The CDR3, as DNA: TGTGCCAGCAGCTTAGCAGGCATGACTCTGGGGGAGCAGTACTTC.

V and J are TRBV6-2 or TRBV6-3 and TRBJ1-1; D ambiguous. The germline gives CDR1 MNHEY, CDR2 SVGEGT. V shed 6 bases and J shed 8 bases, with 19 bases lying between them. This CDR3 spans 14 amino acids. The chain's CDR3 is CASSRDRRGREAFF. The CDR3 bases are TGTGCCAGCAGCCGAGACCGCCGGGGTAGAGAAGCTTTCTTT.

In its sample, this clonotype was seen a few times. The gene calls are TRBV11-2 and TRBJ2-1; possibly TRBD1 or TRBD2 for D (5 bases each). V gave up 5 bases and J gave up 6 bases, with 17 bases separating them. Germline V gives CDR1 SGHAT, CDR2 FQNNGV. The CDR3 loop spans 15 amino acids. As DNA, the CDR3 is TGTGCCAGCAGCCCCGGAACCCGGGGCGGCAATGAGCAGTTCTTC. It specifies CASSPGTRGGNEQFF.

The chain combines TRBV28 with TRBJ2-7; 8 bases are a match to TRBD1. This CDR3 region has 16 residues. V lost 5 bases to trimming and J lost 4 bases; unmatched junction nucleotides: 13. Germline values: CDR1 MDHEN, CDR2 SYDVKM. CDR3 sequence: CASSLRSGGPGYEQYF. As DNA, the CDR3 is TGTGCCAGCAGTCTCCGGTCAGGGGGCCCGGGGTACGAGCAGTACTTC.

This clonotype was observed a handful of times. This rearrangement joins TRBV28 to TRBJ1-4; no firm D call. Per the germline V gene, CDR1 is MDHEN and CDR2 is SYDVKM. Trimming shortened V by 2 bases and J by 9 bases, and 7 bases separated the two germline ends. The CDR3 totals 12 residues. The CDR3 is CASSLLRQKLFF. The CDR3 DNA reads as TGTGCCAGCAGTTTACTTCGGCAAAAACTGTTTTTT.

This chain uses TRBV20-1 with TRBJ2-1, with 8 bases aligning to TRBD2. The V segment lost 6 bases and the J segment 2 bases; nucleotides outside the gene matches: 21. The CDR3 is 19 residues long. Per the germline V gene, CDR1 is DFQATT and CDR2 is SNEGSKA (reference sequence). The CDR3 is CSAPGELSGGLGTYNEQFF. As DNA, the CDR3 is TGCAGTGCCCCCGGGGAGCTCTCGGGGGGACTAGGGACCTACAATGAGCAGTTCTTC.